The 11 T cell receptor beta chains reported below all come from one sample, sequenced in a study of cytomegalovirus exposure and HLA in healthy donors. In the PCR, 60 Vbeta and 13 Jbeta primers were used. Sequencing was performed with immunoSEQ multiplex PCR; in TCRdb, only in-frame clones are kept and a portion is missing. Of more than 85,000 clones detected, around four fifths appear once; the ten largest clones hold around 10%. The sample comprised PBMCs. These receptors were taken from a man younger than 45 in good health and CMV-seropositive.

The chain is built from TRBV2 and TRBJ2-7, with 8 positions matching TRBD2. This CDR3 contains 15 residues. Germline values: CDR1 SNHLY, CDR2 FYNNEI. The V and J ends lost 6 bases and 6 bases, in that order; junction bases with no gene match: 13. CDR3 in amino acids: CASRLLWTGGSEQYF. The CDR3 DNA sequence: TGTGCCAGCAGACTACTATGGACGGGAGGGTCCGAGCAGTACTTC.

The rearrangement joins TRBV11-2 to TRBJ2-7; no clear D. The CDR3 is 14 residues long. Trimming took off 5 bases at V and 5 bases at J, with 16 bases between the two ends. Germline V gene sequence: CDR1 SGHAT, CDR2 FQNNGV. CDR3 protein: CASSPYSAQDEQYF. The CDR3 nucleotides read TGTGCCAGCAGCCCCTACAGTGCCCAGGACGAGCAGTACTTC.

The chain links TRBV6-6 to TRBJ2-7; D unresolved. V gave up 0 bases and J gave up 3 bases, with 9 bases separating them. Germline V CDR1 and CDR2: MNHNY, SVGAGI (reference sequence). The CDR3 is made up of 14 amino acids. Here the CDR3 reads CASSYSMSGYEQYF. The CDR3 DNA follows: TGTGCCAGCAGTTACTCGATGTCCGGCTACGAGCAGTACTTC.

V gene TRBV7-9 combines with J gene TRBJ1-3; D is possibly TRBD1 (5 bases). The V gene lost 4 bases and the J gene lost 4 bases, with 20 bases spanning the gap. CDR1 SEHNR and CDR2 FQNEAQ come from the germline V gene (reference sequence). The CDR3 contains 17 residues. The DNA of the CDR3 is TGTGCCAGCAGCTCAATTCACTCAGGGAATGTAGGAAACACCATATATTTT. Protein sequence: CASSSIHSGNVGNTIYF.

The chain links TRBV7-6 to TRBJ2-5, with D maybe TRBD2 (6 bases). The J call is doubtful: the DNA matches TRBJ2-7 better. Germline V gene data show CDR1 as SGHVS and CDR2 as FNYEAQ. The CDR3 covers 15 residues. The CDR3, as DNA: TGTGCCAGCAGCTTAGCAGGAGGGGAAACCTACGAGCAGTACTTC. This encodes CASSLAGGETYEQYF.

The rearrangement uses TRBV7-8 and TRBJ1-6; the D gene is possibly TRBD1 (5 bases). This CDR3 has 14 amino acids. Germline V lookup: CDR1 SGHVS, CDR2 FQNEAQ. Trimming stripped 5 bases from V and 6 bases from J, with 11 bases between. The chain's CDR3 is CASSLRGFNSPLHF. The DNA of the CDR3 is TGTGCCAGCAGCCTTAGGGGCTTTAATTCACCCCTCCACTTT. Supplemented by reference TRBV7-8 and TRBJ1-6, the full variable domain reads GAGVSQSPRYKVAKRGQDVALRCDPISGHVSLFWYQQALGQGPEFLTYFQNEAQLDKSGLPSDRFFAERPEGSVSTLKIQRTQQEDSAVYLCASSLRGFNSPLHFGNGTRLTVT.

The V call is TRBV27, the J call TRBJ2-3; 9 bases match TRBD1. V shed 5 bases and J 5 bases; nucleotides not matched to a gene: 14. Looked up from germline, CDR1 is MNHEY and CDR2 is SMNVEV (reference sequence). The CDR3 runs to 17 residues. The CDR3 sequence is CASSPHGTGLLGDTQYF. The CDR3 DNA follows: TGTGCCAGCAGTCCCCACGGGACAGGGTTGTTAGGAGATACGCAGTATTTT.

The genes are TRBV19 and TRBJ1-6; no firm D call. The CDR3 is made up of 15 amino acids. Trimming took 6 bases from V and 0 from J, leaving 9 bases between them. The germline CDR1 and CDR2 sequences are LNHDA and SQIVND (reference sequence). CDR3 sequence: CASRAGSSYNSPLHF. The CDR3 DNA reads TGTGCCAGTAGAGCGGGGAGCTCCTATAATTCACCCCTCCACTTT.

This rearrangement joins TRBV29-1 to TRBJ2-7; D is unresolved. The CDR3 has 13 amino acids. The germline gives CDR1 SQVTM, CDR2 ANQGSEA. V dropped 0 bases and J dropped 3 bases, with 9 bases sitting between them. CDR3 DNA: TGCAGCGTTGAAGACCCGACATACTACGAGCAGTACTTC. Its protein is CSVEDPTYYEQYF.

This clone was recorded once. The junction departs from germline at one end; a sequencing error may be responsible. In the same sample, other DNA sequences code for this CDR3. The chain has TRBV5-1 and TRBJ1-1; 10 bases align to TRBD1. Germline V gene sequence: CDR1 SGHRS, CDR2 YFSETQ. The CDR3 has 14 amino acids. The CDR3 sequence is CASSWTGGNTEAFF. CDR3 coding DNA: TGCGCCAGCAGCTGGACAGGGGGAAACACTGAGGCTTTCTTT.

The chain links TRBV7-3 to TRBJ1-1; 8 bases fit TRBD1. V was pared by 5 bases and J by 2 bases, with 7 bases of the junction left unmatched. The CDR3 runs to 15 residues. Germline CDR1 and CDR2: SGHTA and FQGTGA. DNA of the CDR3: TGTGCCAGCAGCCCCGGACAGGGCCTCAACACTGAAGCTTTCTTT. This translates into CASSPGQGLNTEAFF.